A selection of T cell receptor beta chains follows, all from one sample in a study of breast tumors, draining lymph nodes, adjacent tissues. TCRdb called the multiplex PCR reads again in MiXCR, with one record for every CDR3 protein. The repertoire holds tens of thousands of distinct CDR3 sequences, with under 25% as singletons. Material: breast tumor tissue. Receptors were obtained from a female donor with breast cancer. Some clones in this sample may be carry-over from other donors' samples. CDR3s include the opening cysteine and the closing phenylalanine or tryptophan. Each record gives: J gene, V gene, clone size, CDR3 length, D gene, CDR3 protein, CDR3 DNA. The D gene is left open where the match is weak. Expanded clones are given a class, and other clones once, few, many or no size at all.

J: TRBJ2-7; V: TRBV20-1; size: few; length: 13; D: -; CDR3: CSARATDSYEQYF; DNA: TGCAGTGCTAGAGCGACAGACTCCTACGAGCAGTACTTC
J: TRBJ1-4; V: TRBV7-9; size: many; length: 14; D: TRBD1; CDR3: CASSSGQGREKLFF; DNA: TGTGCCAGCAGCTCCGGACAGGGTCGGGAAAAACTGTTTTTT
J: TRBJ1-1; V: TRBV5-1; size: -; length: 14; D: -; CDR3: CASSLGIHNTEAFF; DNA: TGCGCCAGCAGCCTAGGGATCCACAACACTGAAGCTTTCTTT
J: TRBJ1-2; V: TRBV5-1; size: many; length: 14; D: TRBD1; CDR3: CASSLWTGGIGYTF; DNA: TGCGCCAGCAGCTTGTGGACAGGGGGCATTGGCTACACCTTC
J: TRBJ2-4; V: TRBV5-1; size: few; length: 15; D: TRBD1; CDR3: CASSKGQPASNIQYF; DNA: TGCGCCAGCAGCAAGGGACAGCCCGCTTCAAACATTCAGTACTTC
J: TRBJ1-2; V: TRBV12-5; size: -; length: 16; D: -; CDR3: CASDLNTGQSNYGYTF; DNA: TGTGCTAGTGATTTGAATACGGGACAATCTAACTATGGCTACACCTTC
J: TRBJ2-7; V: TRBV28; size: many; length: 11; D: -; CDR3: CASSPAYEQYF; DNA: TGTGCCAGCAGTCCTGCCTACGAGCAGTACTTC
J: TRBJ1-1; V: TRBV5-1; size: -; length: 14; D: -; CDR3: CASSSSDSTDEAFF; DNA: TGCGCCAGCAGCTCCTCGGACAGCACCGACGAGGCTTTCTTT
J: TRBJ2-7; V: TRBV2; size: many; length: 18; D: TRBD1; CDR3: CASSEPALGRTGDYEQYF; DNA: TGTGCCAGCAGTGAACCGGCCTTAGGCCGGACAGGGGACTACGAGCAGTACTTC
J: TRBJ2-1; V: TRBV29-1; size: -; length: 15; D: TRBD2; CDR3: CSVDRGLAGGGEQFF; DNA: TGCAGCGTTGATCGTGGGCTAGCGGGAGGCGGTGAGCAGTTCTTC
J: TRBJ2-1; V: TRBV7-9; size: many; length: 17; D: -; CDR3: CASSSQFARGAYNEQFF; DNA: TGTGCCAGCAGCTCACAATTCGCTAGGGGGGCCTACAATGAGCAGTTCTTC
J: TRBJ2-1; V: TRBV3-1; size: -; length: 19; D: TRBD2; CDR3: CASSQEEGLAGVGYNEQFF; DNA: TGTGCCAGCAGCCAAGAAGAGGGACTAGCGGGAGTTGGGTACAATGAGCAGTTCTTC
J: TRBJ1-2; V: TRBV6-5; size: many; length: 16; D: TRBD1; CDR3: CASSYSWSGQGFGYTF; DNA: TGTGCCAGCAGTTACTCTTGGTCGGGACAGGGTTTTGGCTACACCTTC
J: TRBJ2-5; V: TRBV5-1; size: many; length: 14; D: TRBD2; CDR3: CASGLGRRGETQYF; DNA: TGCGCCAGCGGACTAGGGAGGAGGGGAGAGACCCAGTACTTC
J: TRBJ1-3; V: TRBV5-1; size: -; length: 15; D: TRBD1; CDR3: CASSLGQASENTIYF; DNA: TGCGCCAGCAGCTTAGGACAGGCCTCTGAAAACACCATATATTTT
J: TRBJ2-7; V: TRBV10-1; size: -; length: 14; D: -; CDR3: CASRAKSGVDEQYF; DNA: TGCGCCAGCAGAGCCAAGAGCGGAGTCGACGAGCAGTACTTC
J: TRBJ2-2; V: TRBV2; size: many; length: 15; D: TRBD2; CDR3: CASSALAGDTGELFF; DNA: TGTGCCAGCAGTGCGCTAGCGGGAGACACCGGGGAGCTGTTTTTT
J: TRBJ1-2; V: TRBV29-1; size: many; length: 11; D: TRBD1; CDR3: CSVQGQVGYTF; DNA: TGCAGCGTACAAGGACAGGTTGGCTACACCTTC
J: TRBJ2-1; V: TRBV20-1; size: many; length: 15; D: TRBD2; CDR3: CSARLAGRGYNEQFF; DNA: TGCAGTGCTAGATTAGCGGGGAGGGGATACAATGAGCAGTTCTTC
J: TRBJ1-5; V: TRBV28; size: once; length: 19; D: TRBD1; CDR3: CASSLLGTALTLVHQPQHF; DNA: TGTGCCAGCAGTTTATTAGGGACAGCCCTGACCCTAGTCCATCAGCCCCAGCATTTT
J: TRBJ2-4; V: TRBV7-8; size: -; length: 18; D: -; CDR3: CASSYQDRSSLAKNIQYF; DNA: TGTGCCAGCAGCTACCAAGACAGGAGCTCATTAGCCAAAAACATTCAGTACTTC
J: TRBJ2-3; V: TRBV20-1; size: -; length: 10; D: -; CDR3: CSASGNTQYF; DNA: TGCAGTGCTAGTGGGAATACGCAGTATTTT
J: TRBJ2-5; V: TRBV6-2/TRBV6-3; size: -; length: 15; D: TRBD2; CDR3: CASSYGGRDQETQYF; DNA: TGTGCCAGCAGTTACGGCGGGAGAGATCAAGAGACCCAGTACTTC
J: TRBJ2-7; V: TRBV6-6; size: many; length: 14; D: TRBD2; CDR3: CASSYGTSAYEQYF; DNA: TGTGCCAGCAGTTACGGGACTAGCGCCTACGAGCAGTACTTC
J: TRBJ2-1; V: TRBV29-1; size: -; length: 16; D: TRBD2; CDR3: CSVLLAGVTPYNEQFF; DNA: TGCAGCGTCCTACTAGCGGGAGTGACCCCCTACAATGAGCAGTTCTTC
J: TRBJ1-5; V: TRBV6-6; size: many; length: 14; D: TRBD1; CDR3: CASVTGGSGQPQHF; DNA: TGTGCCAGCGTGACAGGGGGCAGTGGACAGCCCCAGCATTTT
J: TRBJ2-7; V: TRBV13; size: -; length: 14; D: TRBD1; CDR3: CASSQTGGPYEQYF; DNA: TGTGCCAGCAGCCAGACAGGGGGCCCCTACGAGCAGTACTTC
J: TRBJ2-5; V: TRBV20-1; size: -; length: 15; D: -; CDR3: CSARSPASPQETQYF; DNA: TGCAGTGCTAGAAGCCCCGCTAGCCCCCAAGAGACCCAGTACTTC
J: TRBJ1-6; V: TRBV28; size: many; length: 14; D: -; CDR3: CASSLTLRGSPLHF; DNA: TGTGCCAGCAGTTTAACCCTTAGAGGTTCACCCCTCCACTTT
J: TRBJ2-5; V: TRBV19; size: many; length: 17; D: -; CDR3: CASSIGGNAYLQETQYF; DNA: TGTGCCAGTAGTATTGGTGGAAACGCTTACCTCCAAGAGACCCAGTACTTC
J: TRBJ2-3; V: TRBV7-8; size: -; length: 13; D: -; CDR3: CASSSDYGDTQYF; DNA: TGTGCCAGCAGCTCGGACTACGGAGATACGCAGTATTTT
J: TRBJ2-5; V: TRBV7-6; size: many; length: 13; D: -; CDR3: CASSLLPQETQYF; DNA: TGTGCCAGCAGCTTATTACCTCAAGAGACCCAGTACTTC
J: TRBJ2-3; V: TRBV7-2; size: many; length: 15; D: TRBD2; CDR3: CASSLGSGGSNTQYF; DNA: TGTGCCAGCAGCTTGGGTAGCGGGGGGTCAAATACGCAGTATTTT
J: TRBJ2-7; V: TRBV10-3; size: many; length: 12; D: -; CDR3: CATQGGGYEQYF; DNA: TGTGCCACCCAGGGGGGTGGCTACGAGCAGTACTTC
J: TRBJ2-6; V: TRBV2; size: many; length: 15; D: -; CDR3: CASSEGQSGANVLTF; DNA: TGTGCCAGCAGTGAAGGCCAGTCTGGGGCCAACGTCCTGACTTTC
J: TRBJ2-2; V: TRBV28; size: -; length: 15; D: TRBD2; CDR3: CASSPRLAATGELFF; DNA: TGTGCCAGCAGCCCCCGACTAGCGGCCACCGGGGAGCTGTTTTTT
J: TRBJ2-2; V: TRBV2; size: -; length: 15; D: -; CDR3: CASSGRTLNTGELFF; DNA: TGTGCCAGCAGCGGAAGGACACTCAACACCGGGGAGCTGTTTTTT
J: TRBJ1-6; V: TRBV6-5; size: medium-sized; length: 12; D: -; CDR3: CASSGQASPLHF; DNA: TGTGCCAGCAGTGGTCAGGCCTCACCCCTCCACTTT
J: TRBJ1-1; V: TRBV5-1; size: -; length: 15; D: -; CDR3: CASSPTDSLNTEAFF; DNA: TGCGCCAGCAGCCCGACGGACAGCCTGAACACTGAAGCTTTCTTT
J: TRBJ1-5; V: TRBV19; size: many; length: 17; D: -; CDR3: CASSLLEGRGFNQPQHF; DNA: TGTGCCAGTAGCCTACTTGAGGGACGGGGATTCAATCAGCCCCAGCATTTT
J: TRBJ1-2; V: TRBV10-3; size: many; length: 14; D: -; CDR3: CAISESPGRYGYTF; DNA: TGTGCCATCAGTGAGTCCCCAGGGAGATATGGCTACACCTTC